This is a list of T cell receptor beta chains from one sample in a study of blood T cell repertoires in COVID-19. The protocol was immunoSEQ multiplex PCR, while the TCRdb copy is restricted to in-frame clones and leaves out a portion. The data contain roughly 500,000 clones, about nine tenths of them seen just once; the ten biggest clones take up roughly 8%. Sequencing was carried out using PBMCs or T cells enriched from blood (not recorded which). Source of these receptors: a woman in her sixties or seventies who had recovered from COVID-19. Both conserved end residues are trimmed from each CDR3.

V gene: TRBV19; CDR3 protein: ASEQGWSGNTIY
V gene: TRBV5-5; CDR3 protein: ASSLVAGAYNEQF
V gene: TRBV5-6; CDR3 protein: ASSLYRVSTDTQY
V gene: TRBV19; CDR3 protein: ASSQQGGNIQY
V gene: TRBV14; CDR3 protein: ASSQGRGTGELF
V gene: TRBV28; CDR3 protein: ASSFGPGELF
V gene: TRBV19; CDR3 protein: ASSMGRNNEKLF
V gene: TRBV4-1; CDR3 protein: ASSQDHRPNTGELF
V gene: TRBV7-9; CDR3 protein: ASTRREGAEAF
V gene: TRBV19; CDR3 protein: ASSTPTSGGAYEQY
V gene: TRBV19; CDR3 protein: ASNRGPNTGELF
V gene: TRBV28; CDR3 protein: ASSSPGQGRGTDTQY
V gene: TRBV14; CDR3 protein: ASSQGRRGEKLF
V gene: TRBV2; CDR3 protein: ASRLTGGGGYT
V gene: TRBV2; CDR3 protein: ASRGQVNQPQH
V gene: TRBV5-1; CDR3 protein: ASSLGLSLLGETQY
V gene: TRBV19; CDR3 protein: ASRGTGNGYT
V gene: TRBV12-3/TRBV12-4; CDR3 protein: ASSATGAYGYT
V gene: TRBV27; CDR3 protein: ASRDGQSYNSPLH
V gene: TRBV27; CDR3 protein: AGRGRNGESTGELF
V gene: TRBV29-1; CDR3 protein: SVSTGASQPQH
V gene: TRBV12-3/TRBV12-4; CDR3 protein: ASSVDRVGEAF
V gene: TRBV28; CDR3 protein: ASSLAGFYGYT
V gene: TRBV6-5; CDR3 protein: ASCSPRYGYT
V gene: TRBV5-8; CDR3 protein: ASRPGLLDTEAF
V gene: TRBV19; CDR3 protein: ASSIVGQGSNQPQH
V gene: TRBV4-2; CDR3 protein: ASSQDLTGANTGELF
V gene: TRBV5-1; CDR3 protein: ASSLFESGKLF
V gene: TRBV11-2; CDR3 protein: ASSFGQSFAASPLH
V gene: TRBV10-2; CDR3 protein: ASSESPDNEQF
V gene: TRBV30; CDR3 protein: AYTGGNEQF
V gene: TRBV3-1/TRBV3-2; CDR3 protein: ASSQLPGTQY
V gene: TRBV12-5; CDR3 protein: ASGSRVTGELF
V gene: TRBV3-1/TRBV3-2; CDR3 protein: ASSPADRDTQPQH
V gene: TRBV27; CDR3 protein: ASSPRDNNYGYT
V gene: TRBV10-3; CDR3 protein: ASRQGPGTEAF
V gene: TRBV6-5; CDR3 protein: ASRRQGGNYGYT
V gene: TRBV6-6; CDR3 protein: ASGPDRGLETQY
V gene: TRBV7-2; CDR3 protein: ASSLGFGLNEKLF
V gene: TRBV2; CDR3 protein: ASSRSRAGTAGELF